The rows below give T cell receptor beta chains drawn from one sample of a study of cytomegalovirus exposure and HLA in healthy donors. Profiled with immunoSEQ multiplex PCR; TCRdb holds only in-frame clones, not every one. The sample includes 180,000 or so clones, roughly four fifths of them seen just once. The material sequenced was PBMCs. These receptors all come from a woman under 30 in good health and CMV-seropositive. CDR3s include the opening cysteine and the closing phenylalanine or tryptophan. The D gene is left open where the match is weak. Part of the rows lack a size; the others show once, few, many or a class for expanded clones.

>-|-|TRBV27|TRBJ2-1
CASSSPLRDNEQFF
TGTGCCAGCAGTTCCCCCCTCAGGGATAATGAGCAGTTCTTC
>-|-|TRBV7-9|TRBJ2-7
CASSLAGATYEQYF
TGTGCCAGCAGCTTAGCGGGGGCAACCTACGAGCAGTACTTC
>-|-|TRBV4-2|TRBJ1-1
CASSQDVGNTEAFF
TGTGCCAGCAGCCAAGATGTCGGGAACACTGAAGCTTTCTTT
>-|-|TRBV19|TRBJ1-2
CASSMNPGTPFGGYTF
TGTGCCAGTAGTATGAATCCCGGGACACCCTTTGGGGGCTACACCTTC
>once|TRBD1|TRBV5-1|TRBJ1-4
CASRKPGQGNEKLFF
TGCGCCAGCAGGAAACCAGGACAGGGGAATGAAAAACTGTTTTTT
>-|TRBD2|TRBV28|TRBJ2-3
CASSLGKRGFTDTQYF
TGTGCCAGCAGTTTAGGGAAGCGGGGATTCACAGATACGCAGTATTTT
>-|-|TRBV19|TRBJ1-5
CASSEAGNNQPQHF
TGTGCCAGTAGTGAAGCAGGAAACAATCAGCCCCAGCATTTT
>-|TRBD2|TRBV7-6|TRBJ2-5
CASSSRTSGGEETQYF
TGTGCCAGCAGCTCGCGGACTAGCGGGGGGGAAGAGACCCAGTACTTC
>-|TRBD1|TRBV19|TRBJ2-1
CASSIFTGGLNEQFF
TGTGCCAGTAGTATATTTACAGGGGGTTTAAATGAGCAGTTCTTC
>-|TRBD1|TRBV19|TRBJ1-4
CASSIPGQDNKLFF
TGTGCCAGTAGTATCCCGGGACAGGATAATAAACTGTTTTTT
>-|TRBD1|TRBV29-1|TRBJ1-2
CSVRNGTDYGYTF
TGCAGCGTTCGAAACGGGACAGACTATGGCTACACCTTC
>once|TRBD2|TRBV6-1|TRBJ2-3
CASSEALQVAGTRDTQYF
TGTGCCAGCAGTGAAGCGCTTCAGGTAGCGGGGACCCGGGATACGCAGTATTTT
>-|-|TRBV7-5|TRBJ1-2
CVRRFNLGGDYGYTF
TGTGTCAGAAGATTCAACCTAGGTGGTGACTATGGCTACACCTTC
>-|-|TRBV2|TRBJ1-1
CASSDGVSTEAFF
TGTGCCAGCAGTGACGGGGTATCCACTGAAGCTTTCTTT
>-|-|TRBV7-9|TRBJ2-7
CASSLALSGHEQYF
TGTGCCAGCAGCTTAGCCCTCTCAGGGCACGAGCAGTACTTC
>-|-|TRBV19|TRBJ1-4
CASRPTPVSLRVPNEKLFF
TGTGCCAGTAGACCCACCCCCGTCAGTCTACGGGTACCTAATGAAAAACTGTTTTTT
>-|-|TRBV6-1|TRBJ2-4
CASSAFRNVAENIQYF
TGTGCCAGCAGTGCCTTTCGCAACGTAGCTGAAAACATTCAGTACTTC
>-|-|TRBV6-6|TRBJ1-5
CASSLTQGDNQPQHF
TGTGCCAGCAGTTTAACACAGGGAGATAATCAGCCCCAGCATTTT
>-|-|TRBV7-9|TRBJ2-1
CASSYSASAYNEQFF
TGTGCCAGCAGCTATAGCGCCTCGGCCTACAATGAGCAGTTCTTC
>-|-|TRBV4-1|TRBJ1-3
CASSQVVGTGNTIYF
TGCGCCAGCAGCCAAGTCGTCGGGACTGGAAACACCATATATTTT
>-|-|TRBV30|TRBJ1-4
CAWSPNEKLFF
TGTGCCTGGTCCCCAAATGAAAAACTGTTTTTT
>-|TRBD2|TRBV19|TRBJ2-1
CASSIVAGGEQFF
TGTGCCAGTAGTATCGTAGCGGGGGGTGAGCAGTTCTTC
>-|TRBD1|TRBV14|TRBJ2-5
CASSRDPGQGASIQYF
TGTGCCAGCAGCCGCGATCCGGGACAGGGGGCCTCAATCCAGTACTTC
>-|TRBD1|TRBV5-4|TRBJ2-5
CASKLWGQQETQYF
TGTGCCAGCAAATTATGGGGACAGCAAGAGACCCAGTACTTC
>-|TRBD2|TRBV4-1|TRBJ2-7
CASSQDLLAGEYEQYF
TGCGCCAGCAGCCAAGACCTACTAGCGGGGGAGTACGAGCAGTACTTC
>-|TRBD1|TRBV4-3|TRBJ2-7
CASSQGQGGTYEQYF
TGCGCCAGCAGCCAGGGACAGGGGGGAACCTACGAGCAGTACTTC
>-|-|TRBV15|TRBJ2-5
CATSRAGGTQETQYF
TGTGCCACCAGCCGGGCTGGGGGGACCCAAGAGACCCAGTACTTC
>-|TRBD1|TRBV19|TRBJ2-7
CASSIVLPGQGISYEQYF
TGTGCCAGTAGTATAGTTCTGCCCGGACAGGGAATCTCCTACGAGCAGTACTTC
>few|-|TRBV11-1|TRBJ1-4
CASSLAPYPATNEKLFF
TGTGCCAGCAGCTTAGCGCCATATCCAGCAACTAATGAAAAACTGTTTTTT
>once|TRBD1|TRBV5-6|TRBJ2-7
CASSLGTGRWGSYEQYF
TGTGCCAGCAGCTTGGGGACAGGGAGATGGGGCTCCTACGAGCAGTACTTC
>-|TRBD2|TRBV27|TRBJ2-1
CASSFWGGEQFF
TGTGCCAGCAGTTTTTGGGGGGGTGAGCAGTTCTTC
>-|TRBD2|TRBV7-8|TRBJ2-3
CASSVPGLAGGGGTQYF
TGTGCCAGCAGCGTCCCGGGACTAGCGGGGGGCGGGGGTACGCAGTATTTT
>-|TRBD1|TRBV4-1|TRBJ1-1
CASSQEQQGATEAFF
TGCGCCAGCAGCCAAGAACAACAGGGGGCCACTGAAGCTTTCTTT